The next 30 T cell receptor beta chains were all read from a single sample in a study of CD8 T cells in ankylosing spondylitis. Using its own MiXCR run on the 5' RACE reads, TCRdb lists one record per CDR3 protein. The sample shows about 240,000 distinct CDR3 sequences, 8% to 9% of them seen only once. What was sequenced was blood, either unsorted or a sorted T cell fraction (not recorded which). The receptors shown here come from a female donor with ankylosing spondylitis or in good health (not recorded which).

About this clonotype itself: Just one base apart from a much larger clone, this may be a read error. The CDR3 sequence is CASSSRVGDYSSYNEQFF. CDR3 DNA: TGCGCCAGCAGCTCACGGGTCGGGGACTACAGCTCCTACAATGAGCAGTTCTTC. V and J are TRBV5-1 and TRBJ2-1; 7 nucleotides match TRBD2. The junction had 12 bases not matched to a gene; V was cut back by 3 bases and J by 0 bases. The CDR3 has 18 amino acids. The V gene's germline CDR1 is SGHRS and CDR2 YFSETQ.

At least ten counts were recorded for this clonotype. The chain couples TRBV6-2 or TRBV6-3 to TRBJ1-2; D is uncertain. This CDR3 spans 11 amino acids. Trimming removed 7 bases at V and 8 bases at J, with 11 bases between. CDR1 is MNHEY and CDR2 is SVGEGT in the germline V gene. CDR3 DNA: TGTGCCAGCACCCCCGGAGGGGGCTACACCTTC. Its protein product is CASTPGGGYTF.

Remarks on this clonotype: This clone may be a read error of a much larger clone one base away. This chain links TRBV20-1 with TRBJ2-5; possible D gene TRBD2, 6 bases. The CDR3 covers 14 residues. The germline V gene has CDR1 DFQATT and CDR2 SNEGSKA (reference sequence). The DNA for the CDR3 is TGCAGTACTAGAGATCCGGGGGTCCGGGAGACCCAGTACTTC. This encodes CSTRDPGVRETQYF.

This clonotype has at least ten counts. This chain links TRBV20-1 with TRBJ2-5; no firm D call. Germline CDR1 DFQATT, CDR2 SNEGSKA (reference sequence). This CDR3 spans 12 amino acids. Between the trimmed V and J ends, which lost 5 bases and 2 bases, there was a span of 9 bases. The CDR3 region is CSAPRDQETQYF. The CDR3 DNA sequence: TGCAGTGCTCCTAGAGATCAAGAGACCCAGTACTTC.

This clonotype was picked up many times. CDR3 nucleotide sequence: TGTGCCAGCAGCTTTGGACGGGGCCAATATAATTCACCCCTCCACTTT. Its protein is CASSFGRGQYNSPLHF. The genes are TRBV7-2 and TRBJ1-6; tentative D call: TRBD1 (5 bases). V was clipped by 3 bases and J by 4 bases, with 13 bases between them. Germline V lookup: CDR1 SGHTA, CDR2 FQGNSA. This CDR3 spans 16 amino acids. Combining the CDR3 with reference TRBV7-2 and TRBJ1-6 gives the whole variable domain GAGVSQSPSNKVTEKGKDVELRCDPISGHTALYWYRQSLGQGLEFLIYFQGNSAPDKSGLPSDRFSAERTGGSVSTLTIQRTQQEDSAVYLCASSFGRGQYNSPLHFGNGTRLTVT.

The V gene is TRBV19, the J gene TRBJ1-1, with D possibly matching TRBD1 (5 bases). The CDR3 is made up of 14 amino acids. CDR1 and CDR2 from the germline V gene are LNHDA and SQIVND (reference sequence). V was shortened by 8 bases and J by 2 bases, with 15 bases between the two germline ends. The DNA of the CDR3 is TGTGCCAGTGACAGCTCGGGCCTTAACACTGAAGCTTTCTTT. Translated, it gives CASDSSGLNTEAFF.

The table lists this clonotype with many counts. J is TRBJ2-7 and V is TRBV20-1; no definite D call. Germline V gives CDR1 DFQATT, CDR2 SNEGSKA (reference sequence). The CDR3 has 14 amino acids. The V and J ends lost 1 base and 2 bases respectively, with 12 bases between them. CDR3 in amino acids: CSARVEHRAYEQYF. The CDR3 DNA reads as TGCAGTGCTAGAGTAGAACATAGGGCCTACGAGCAGTACTTC.

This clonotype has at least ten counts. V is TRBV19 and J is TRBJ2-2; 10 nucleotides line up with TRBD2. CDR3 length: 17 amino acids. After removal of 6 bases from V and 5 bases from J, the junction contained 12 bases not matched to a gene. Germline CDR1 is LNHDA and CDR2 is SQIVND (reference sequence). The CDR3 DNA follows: TGTGCCAGTAGACCACTCTCTAGCGGGAGTTGGACCGGGGAGCTGTTTTTT. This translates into CASRPLSSGSWTGELFF.

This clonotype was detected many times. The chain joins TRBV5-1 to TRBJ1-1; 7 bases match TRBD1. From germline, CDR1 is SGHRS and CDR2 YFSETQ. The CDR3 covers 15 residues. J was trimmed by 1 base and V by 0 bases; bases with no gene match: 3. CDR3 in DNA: TGCGCCAGCAGCTTGGATCCAGGGGGGAACACTGAAGCTTTCTTT. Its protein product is CASSLDPGGNTEAFF.

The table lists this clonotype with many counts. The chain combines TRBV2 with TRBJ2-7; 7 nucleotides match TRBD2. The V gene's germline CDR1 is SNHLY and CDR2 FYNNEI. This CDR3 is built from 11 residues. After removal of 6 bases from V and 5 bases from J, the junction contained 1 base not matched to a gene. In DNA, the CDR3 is TGTGCCAGCAGGGGACTACACGAGCAGTACTTC. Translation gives CASRGLHEQYF.

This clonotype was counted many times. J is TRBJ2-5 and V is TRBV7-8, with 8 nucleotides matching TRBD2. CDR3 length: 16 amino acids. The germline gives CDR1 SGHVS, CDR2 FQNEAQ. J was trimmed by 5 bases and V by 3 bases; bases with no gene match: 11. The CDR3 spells CASSLTGTRRRETQYF. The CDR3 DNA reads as TGTGCCAGCAGCTTGACCGGGACTAGAAGACGGGAGACCCAGTACTTC.

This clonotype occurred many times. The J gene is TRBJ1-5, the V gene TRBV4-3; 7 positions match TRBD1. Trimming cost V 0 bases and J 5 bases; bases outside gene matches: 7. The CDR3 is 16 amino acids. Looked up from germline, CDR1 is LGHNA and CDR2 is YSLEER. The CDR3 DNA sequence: TGCGCCAGCAGCCAAGATCTAGGGACAGATTATCAGCCCCAGCATTTT. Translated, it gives CASSQDLGTDYQPQHF.

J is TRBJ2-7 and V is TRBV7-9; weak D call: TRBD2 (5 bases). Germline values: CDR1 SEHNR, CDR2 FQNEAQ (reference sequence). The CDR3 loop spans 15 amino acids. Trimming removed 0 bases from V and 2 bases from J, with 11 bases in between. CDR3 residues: CASSLAGVGTYEQYF. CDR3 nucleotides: TGTGCCAGCAGCTTAGCGGGAGTTGGAACCTACGAGCAGTACTTC.

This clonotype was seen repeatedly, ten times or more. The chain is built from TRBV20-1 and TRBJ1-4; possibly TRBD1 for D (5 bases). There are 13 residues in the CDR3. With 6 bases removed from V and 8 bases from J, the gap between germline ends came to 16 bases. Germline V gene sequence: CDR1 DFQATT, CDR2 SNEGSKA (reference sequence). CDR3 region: CSAERGPAEKLFF. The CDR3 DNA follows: TGCAGTGCCGAAAGGGGTCCTGCGGAAAAACTGTTTTTT.

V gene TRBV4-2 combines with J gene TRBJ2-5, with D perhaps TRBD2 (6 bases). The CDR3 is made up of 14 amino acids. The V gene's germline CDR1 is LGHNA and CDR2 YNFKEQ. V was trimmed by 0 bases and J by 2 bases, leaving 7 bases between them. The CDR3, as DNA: TGTGCCAGCAGCCAAGAAGGAGGGCAAGAGACCCAGTACTTC. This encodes CASSQEGGQETQYF.

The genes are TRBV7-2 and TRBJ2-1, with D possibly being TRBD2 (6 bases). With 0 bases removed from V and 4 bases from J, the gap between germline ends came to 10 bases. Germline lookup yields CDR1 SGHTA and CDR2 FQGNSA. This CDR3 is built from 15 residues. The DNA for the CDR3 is TGTGCCAGCAGCTTAGCGGGAGGCCGTTACAATGAGCAGTTCTTC. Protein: CASSLAGGRYNEQFF.

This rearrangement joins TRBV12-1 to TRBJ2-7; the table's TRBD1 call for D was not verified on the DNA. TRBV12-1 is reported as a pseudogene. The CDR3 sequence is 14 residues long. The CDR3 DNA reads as TGTGCCAGCAGCCCTGGGATAGGGGGCTACGAGCAGTACTTC. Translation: CASSPGIGGYEQYF.

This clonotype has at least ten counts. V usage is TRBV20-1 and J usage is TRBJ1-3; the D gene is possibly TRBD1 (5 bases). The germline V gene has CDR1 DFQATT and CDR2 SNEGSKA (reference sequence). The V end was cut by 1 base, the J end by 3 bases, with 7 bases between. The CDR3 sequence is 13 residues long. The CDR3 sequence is CSARGGGGNTIYF. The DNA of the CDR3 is TGCAGTGCTAGAGGCGGGGGTGGAAACACCATATATTTT.

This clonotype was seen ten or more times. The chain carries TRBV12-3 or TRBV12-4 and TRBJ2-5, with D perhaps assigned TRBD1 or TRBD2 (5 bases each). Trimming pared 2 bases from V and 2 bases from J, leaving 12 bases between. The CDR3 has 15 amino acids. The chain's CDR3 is CASSLSGGGQETQYF. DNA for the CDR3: TGTGCCAGCAGTTTATCCGGTGGGGGACAAGAGACCCAGTACTTC.

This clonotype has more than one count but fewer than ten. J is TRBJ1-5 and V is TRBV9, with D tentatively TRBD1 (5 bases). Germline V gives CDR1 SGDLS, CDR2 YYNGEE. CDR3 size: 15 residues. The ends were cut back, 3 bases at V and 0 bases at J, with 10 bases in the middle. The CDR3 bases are TGTGCCAGCAGCGCAGGGTCCTCTAGCAATCAGCCCCAGCATTTT. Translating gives CASSAGSSSNQPQHF.

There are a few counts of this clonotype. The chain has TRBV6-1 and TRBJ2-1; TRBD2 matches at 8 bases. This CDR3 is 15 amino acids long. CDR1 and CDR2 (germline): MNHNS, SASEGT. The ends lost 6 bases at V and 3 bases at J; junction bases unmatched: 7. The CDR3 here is CASSAGTRDYNEQFF. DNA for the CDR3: TGTGCCAGCAGCGCCGGGACTAGGGACTACAATGAGCAGTTCTTC.

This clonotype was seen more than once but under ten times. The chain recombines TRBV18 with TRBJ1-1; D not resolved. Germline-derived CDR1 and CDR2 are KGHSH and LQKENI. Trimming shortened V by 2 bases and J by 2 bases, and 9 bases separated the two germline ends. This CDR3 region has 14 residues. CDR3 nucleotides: TGTGCCAGCTCACCAAAAAGGCTTAACACTGAAGCTTTCTTT. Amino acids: CASSPKRLNTEAFF.

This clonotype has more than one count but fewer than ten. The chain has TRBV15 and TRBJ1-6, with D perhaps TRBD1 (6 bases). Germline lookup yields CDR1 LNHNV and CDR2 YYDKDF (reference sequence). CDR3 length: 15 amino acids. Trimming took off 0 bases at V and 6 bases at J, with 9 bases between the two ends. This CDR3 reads CATSRDRGLNSPLHF. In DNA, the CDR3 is TGTGCCACCAGCAGAGACAGGGGACTTAATTCACCCCTCCACTTT.

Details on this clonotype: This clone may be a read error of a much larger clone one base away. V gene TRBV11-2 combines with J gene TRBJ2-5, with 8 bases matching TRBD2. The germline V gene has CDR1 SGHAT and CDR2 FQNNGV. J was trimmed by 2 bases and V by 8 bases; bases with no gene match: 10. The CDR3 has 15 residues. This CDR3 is CASVGASGPQETQYF. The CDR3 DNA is TGTGCCAGCGTAGGGGCTAGCGGGCCACAAGAGACCCAGTACTTC.

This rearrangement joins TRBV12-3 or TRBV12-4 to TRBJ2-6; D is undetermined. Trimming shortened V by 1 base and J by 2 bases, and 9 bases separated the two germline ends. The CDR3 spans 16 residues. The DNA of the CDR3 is TGTGCCAGCAGTTTAGACCGGGTTCCTGGGGCCAACGTCCTGACTTTC. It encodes CASSLDRVPGANVLTF.

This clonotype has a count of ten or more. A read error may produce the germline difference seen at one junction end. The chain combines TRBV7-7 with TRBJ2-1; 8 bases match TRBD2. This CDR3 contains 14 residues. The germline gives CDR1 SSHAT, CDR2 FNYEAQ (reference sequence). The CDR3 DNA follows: TGTGCTAGCAGCTTAAAGGCTAGCGGGAATGAGCAGTTCTTC. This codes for CASSLKASGNEQFF.

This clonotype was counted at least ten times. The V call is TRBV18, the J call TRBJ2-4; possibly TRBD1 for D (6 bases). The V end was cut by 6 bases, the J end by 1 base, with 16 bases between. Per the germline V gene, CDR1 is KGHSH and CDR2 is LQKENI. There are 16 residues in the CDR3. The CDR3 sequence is CASSPGELGAKNIQYF. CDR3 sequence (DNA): TGTGCCAGCTCCCCAGGGGAGTTAGGGGCCAAAAACATTCAGTACTTC. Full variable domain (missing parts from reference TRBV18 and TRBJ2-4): NAGVMQNPRHLVRRRGQEARLRCSPMKGHSHVYWYRQLPEEGLKFMVYLQKENIIDESGMPKERFSAEFPKEGPSILRIQQVVRGDSAAYFCASSPGELGAKNIQYFGAGTRLSVL.

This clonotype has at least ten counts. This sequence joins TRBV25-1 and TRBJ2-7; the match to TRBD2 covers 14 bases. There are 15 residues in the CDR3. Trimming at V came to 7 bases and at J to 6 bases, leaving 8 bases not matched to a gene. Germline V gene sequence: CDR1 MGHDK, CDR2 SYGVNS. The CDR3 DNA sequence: TGTGCCAGCAAGGGGACTAGCGGGAGTGGGGGCGAGCAGTACTTC. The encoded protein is CASKGTSGSGGEQYF.

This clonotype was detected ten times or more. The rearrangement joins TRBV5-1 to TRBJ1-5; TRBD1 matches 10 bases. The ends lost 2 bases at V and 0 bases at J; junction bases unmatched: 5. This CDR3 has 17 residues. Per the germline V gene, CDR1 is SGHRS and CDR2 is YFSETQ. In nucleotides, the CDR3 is TGCGCCAGCAGCTTAGGGACAGGGGACTATAGCAATCAGCCCCAGCATTTT. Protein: CASSLGTGDYSNQPQHF. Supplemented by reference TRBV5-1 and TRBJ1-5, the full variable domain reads KAGVTQTPRYLIKTRGQQVTLSCSPISGHRSVSWYQQTPGQGLQFLFEYFSETQRNKGNFPGRFSGRQFSNSRSEMNVSTLELGDSALYLCASSLGTGDYSNQPQHFGDGTRLSIL.

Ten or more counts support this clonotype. The DNA of the CDR3 is TGCAGTGCTAGCCCAGTGGGCGGGCGGCCCCAGCATTTT. The encoded protein is CSASPVGGRPQHF. This chain links TRBV20-1 with TRBJ1-5; D call uncertain. CDR1 is DFQATT, CDR2 SNEGSKA, per germline (reference sequence). Trimming removed 3 bases at V and 9 bases at J, with 15 bases between. This CDR3 comprises 13 residues.